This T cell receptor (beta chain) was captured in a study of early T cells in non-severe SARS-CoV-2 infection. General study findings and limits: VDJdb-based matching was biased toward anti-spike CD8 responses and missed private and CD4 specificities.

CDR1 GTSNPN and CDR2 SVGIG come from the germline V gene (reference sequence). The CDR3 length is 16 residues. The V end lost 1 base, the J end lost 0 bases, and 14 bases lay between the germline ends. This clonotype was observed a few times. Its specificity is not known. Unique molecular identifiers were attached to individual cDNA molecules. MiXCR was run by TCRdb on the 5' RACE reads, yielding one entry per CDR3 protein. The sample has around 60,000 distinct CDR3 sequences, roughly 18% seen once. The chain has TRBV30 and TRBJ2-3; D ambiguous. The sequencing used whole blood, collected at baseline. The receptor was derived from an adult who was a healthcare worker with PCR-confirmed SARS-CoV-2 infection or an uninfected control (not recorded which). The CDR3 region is CAWSAAARDSTDTQYF. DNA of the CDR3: TGTGCCTGGAGTGCAGCAGCTCGAGATAGCACAGATACGCAGTATTTT.